A single sample gave rise to the 11 T cell receptor beta chains below, sequenced in a study of T cell responses to AZD1222 COVID-19 vaccine. Sequencing was performed with immunoSEQ multiplex PCR; in TCRdb, only in-frame clones are kept and a portion is missing. This sample has roughly 130,000 clones, with roughly 88% found just once. The material was peripheral blood, obtained on day 0 of MenACWY control vaccination. These receptors were collected from an adult in good health.

The chain joins TRBV11-2 to TRBJ1-1; D not certain. Germline V gene data show CDR1 as SGHAT and CDR2 as FQNNGV. This CDR3 has 16 amino acids. V was trimmed by 0 bases and J by 1 base, leaving 12 bases between them. This chain's CDR3 is CASSLEIRPGNTEAFF. CDR3 nucleotide sequence: TGTGCCAGCAGCTTAGAGATAAGACCGGGGAACACTGAAGCTTTCTTT.

The chain employs TRBV7-3 and TRBJ2-5, with D perhaps given as TRBD1 or TRBD2 (6 bases each). Between the trimmed V and J ends, which lost 5 bases and 7 bases, there was a span of 14 bases. This CDR3 region has 13 residues. CDR1 and CDR2 (germline): SGHTA, FQGTGA. CDR3 sequence: CASSPRGAGTQYF. The CDR3 DNA sequence: TGTGCCAGCAGCCCGAGGGGGGCCGGGACCCAGTACTTC.

The chain combines TRBV5-1 with TRBJ2-7, with D tentatively TRBD1 (5 bases). The CDR3 length is 15 residues. V shed 4 bases and J shed 3 bases, with 17 bases lying between them. CDR1 SGHRS and CDR2 YFSETQ come from the germline V gene. CDR3 sequence (DNA): TGCGCCAGCAGCCGTCCGGACACACGGGTCTACGAGCAGTACTTC. Translated: CASSRPDTRVYEQYF.

This chain joins TRBV3-1 (or the pseudogene TRBV3-2) and TRBJ2-6; TRBD1 matches at 8 bases. The CDR3 is 16 residues long. Germline values: CDR1 LGHDT, CDR2 YNNKEL (reference sequence). With V trimmed by 3 bases and J by 3 bases, 4 bases remained unmatched. Here the CDR3 reads CASSHHRGSGANVLTF. DNA for the CDR3: TGTGCCAGCAGCCACCACAGGGGGAGTGGGGCCAACGTCCTGACTTTC.

The chain employs TRBV23-1 and TRBJ2-1; 8 bases fit TRBD2. TRBV23-1 is assigned to the ORF class and has an uncertain function. After removal of 6 bases from V and 4 bases from J, the junction contained 5 bases not matched to a gene. The CDR3 is made up of 14 amino acids. CDR3 loop: CASSGTSPYNEQFF. DNA of the CDR3: TGCGCCAGCAGCGGGACTAGTCCTTACAATGAGCAGTTCTTC.

This sequence joins TRBV6-1 and TRBJ1-1; TRBD1 matches 7 bases. The germline CDR1 and CDR2 sequences are MNHNS and SASEGT. CDR3 length equals 16 residues. With 0 bases clipped from V and 0 bases from J, the junction kept 4 bases outside the gene matches. Here the CDR3 reads CASSEARTGLNTEAFF. In nucleotides, the CDR3 is TGTGCCAGCAGTGAAGCCCGGACAGGTTTGAACACTGAAGCTTTCTTT.

V is TRBV4-2 and J is TRBJ1-2, with a possible D match to TRBD1 (6 bases). Germline V CDR1 and CDR2: LGHNA, YNFKEQ. This CDR3 contains 15 residues. Trimming removed 0 bases at V and 3 bases at J, with 11 bases between. CDR3 DNA: TGTGCCAGCAGCCAAGAGGGGGGGCGCGACTATGGCTACACCTTC. This gives the protein CASSQEGGRDYGYTF.

The gene calls are TRBV9 and TRBJ2-1; a possible D gene is TRBD2 (5 bases). Germline assignment: CDR1 SGDLS and CDR2 YYNGEE. The CDR3 loop spans 16 amino acids. With 7 bases removed from V and 9 bases from J, the gap between germline ends came to 26 bases. DNA of the CDR3: TGTGCCAGCGCGCCAGGAGGTAGCGAACGCTTAAGTGAGCAGTTCTTC. Translation gives CASAPGGSERLSEQFF.

This chain links TRBV2 with TRBJ2-3; the D gene is possibly TRBD2 (6 bases). Looked up from germline, CDR1 is SNHLY and CDR2 is FYNNEI. The CDR3 covers 11 residues. Trimming shortened V by 6 bases and J by 6 bases, and 7 bases separated the two germline ends. The CDR3 region has the DNA TGTGCCAGCAGGGAGGGGGATACGCAGTATTTT. Its translation is CASREGDTQYF.

This clone showed up just a few times. As DNA, the CDR3 is TGTGCCTGGAGTCCCCGACTAGCGGATGAGCAGTTCTTC. It codes for CAWSPRLADEQFF. The chain carries TRBV30 and TRBJ2-1, with TRBD2 matching over 9 bases. The V gene's germline CDR1 is GTSNPN and CDR2 SVGIG (reference sequence). The junction had 4 bases not matched to a gene; V was cut back by 2 bases and J by 8 bases. The CDR3 covers 13 residues.

This clone has only one observation. V is TRBV24-1 and J is TRBJ2-3; 7 bases are a match to TRBD1. Trimming at V came to 4 bases and at J to 2 bases, leaving 8 bases not matched to a gene. This CDR3 comprises 16 residues. Germline-derived CDR1 and CDR2 are KGHDR and SFDVKD. DNA for the CDR3: TGTGCCACCAGTGAAACCGGGACAGCAAACACAGATACGCAGTATTTT. Translated: CATSETGTANTDTQYF.